This entry describes one TCR beta chain. Antigen: not known. The data originate from a study of T-cell reconstitution after alpha-beta-depleted transplantation in children. Study results and caveats: Reports say that about two months after transplant, the alpha-beta T cells came out of several hundred graft clones that had expanded. High day-60 TCRbeta diversity in some patients came from surviving recipient T cells and thymic progenitors. Newly made T cells mostly supplied T-cell counts and diversity one year after transplant.

A library of TCRbeta sequences, prepared with unique molecular identifiers, was generated. TCRdb re-called the PCR reads with MiXCR, one entry per CDR3 protein. Among about 250,000 distinct CDR3 sequences listed, 20% to 30% were seen once. Sequencing used PBMCs, mostly from graft donor cells, obtained 360 days after TCRalphabeta/CD19-depleted stem cell transplant. This receptor was identified in a female patient aged 2 to 10 who had a stem cell transplant for congenital amegakaryocytic thrombocytopenia, so the T cells may come from the graft donor.

The CDR3 region is CASSLGLADSTDTQYF. The CDR3 DNA reads as TGCGCCAGCAGCTTGGGACTAGCGGATAGCACAGATACGCAGTATTTT. V usage is TRBV5-1 and J usage is TRBJ2-3; 9 bases map to TRBD2. In germline, CDR1 is SGHRS, CDR2 YFSETQ. CDR3 length: 16 residues. The trim removed 0 bases at V and 0 bases at J, leaving 2 bases unmatched. Full variable domain (outside the CDR3, taken from reference TRBV5-1 and TRBJ2-3): KAGVTQTPRYLIKTRGQQVTLSCSPISGHRSVSWYQQTPGQGLQFLFEYFSETQRNKGNFPGRFSGRQFSNSRSEMNVSTLELGDSALYLCASSLGLADSTDTQYFGPGTRLTVL.